Below are 10 T cell receptor beta chains sequenced from a single sample in a study of blood T cell repertoires in COVID-19. This table comes from immunoSEQ multiplex PCR, and its TCRdb copy is limited to in-frame clones, with some not included. The sample lists around 79,000 clones; roughly 90% were seen once. Sequencing was carried out using peripheral blood. These receptors all stem from a human donor in a cohort sampled during active COVID-19.

This rearrangement joins TRBV10-1 to TRBJ1-2; 9 bases match TRBD1. CDR3 length: 13 residues. V dropped 7 bases and J dropped 5; count of bases not matched to a gene: 5. The germline CDR1 and CDR2 sequences are WNHNN and SYGVQD (reference sequence). The CDR3 sequence is CASMDRGTYGYTF. CDR3 bases: TGCGCCAGCATGGACAGGGGAACTTATGGCTACACCTTC.

The chain is built from TRBV9 and TRBJ2-7; D perhaps matches TRBD1 (6 bases). V lost 3 bases and J 2 bases, leaving 15 bases between the germline ends. The V gene's germline CDR1 is SGDLS and CDR2 YYNGEE. The CDR3 covers 15 residues. CDR3 region: CASSGGHDITYEQYF. The CDR3, as DNA: TGTGCCAGCAGCGGGGGACACGATATAACCTACGAGCAGTACTTC.

J is TRBJ2-5 and V is TRBV7-9; 9 nucleotides align to TRBD1. This CDR3 is 14 amino acids long. The germline V gene has CDR1 SEHNR and CDR2 FQNEAQ (reference sequence). V lost 5 bases, J lost 5 bases, and 6 bases stayed unmatched. CDR3 sequence (DNA): TGTGCCAGCAGCGAAAACAGGGGGCTGGAGACCCAGTACTTC. Its protein is CASSENRGLETQYF.

J is TRBJ2-5 and V is TRBV11-2, with unresolved D. V lost 0 bases to trimming and J lost 4 bases, with 9 bases between them. The length of the CDR3 is 14 residues. The germline V gene encodes CDR1 SGHAT and CDR2 FQNNGV. This chain's CDR3 is CASSLDSISETQYF. CDR3 DNA sequence: TGTGCCAGCAGCTTAGATAGTATCTCAGAGACCCAGTACTTC.

The rearrangement links TRBV5-1 to TRBJ2-3; 11 nucleotides align to TRBD1. Germline-derived CDR1 and CDR2 are SGHRS and YFSETQ. The J segment lost 4 bases and the V segment lost 3 bases, leaving 4 bases of the junction unmatched. The CDR3 has 15 amino acids. The CDR3 region has the DNA TGCGCCAGCAGCTGGACAGGGGGCGATTCAGATACGCAGTATTTT. Encoded protein: CASSWTGGDSDTQYF. Combining the CDR3 with reference TRBV5-1 and TRBJ2-3 gives the whole variable domain KAGVTQTPRYLIKTRGQQVTLSCSPISGHRSVSWYQQTPGQGLQFLFEYFSETQRNKGNFPGRFSGRQFSNSRSEMNVSTLELGDSALYLCASSWTGGDSDTQYFGPGTRLTVL.

This chain links TRBV25-1 with TRBJ2-7, with a tentative D call TRBD2 (6 bases). V lost 6 bases, J lost 5 bases, and 14 bases lay in between. Germline V gene lookup returns CDR1 MGHDK and CDR2 SYGVNS. This CDR3 has 13 amino acids. The CDR3 region is CASSAGWGDEQYF. The CDR3 nucleotides read TGTGCCAGCAGCGCAGGGTGGGGGGACGAGCAGTACTTC.

The chain joins TRBV7-8 to TRBJ1-1, with 8 positions matching TRBD1. CDR3 length equals 13 residues. V dropped 5 bases and J dropped 6; count of bases not matched to a gene: 5. Germline V CDR1 and CDR2: SGHVS, FQNEAQ. The CDR3 sequence: CASSADRVAEAFF. CDR3 nucleotide sequence: TGTGCCAGCAGCGCGGACAGGGTGGCTGAAGCTTTCTTT.

The chain links TRBV28 to TRBJ2-5; TRBD1 agrees at 10 bases. Germline-derived CDR1 and CDR2 are MDHEN and SYDVKM. There are 14 residues in the CDR3. V shed 6 bases, J shed 6 bases, and the junction held 7 bases outside the gene matches. CDR3 protein: CASRGQGVLKTQYF. The CDR3 DNA is TGTGCCAGCAGAGGACAGGGGGTGTTGAAGACCCAGTACTTC.

Here the CDR3 DNA reads TGTGCCAGTAGTACCGGACAGGGTGCCTATAGCAATCAGCCCCAGCATTTT. Its protein product is CASSTGQGAYSNQPQHF. This sequence joins TRBV19 and TRBJ1-5, with 8 bases identical to TRBD1. Germline loops: CDR1 LNHDA, CDR2 SQIVND (reference sequence). The CDR3 is 17 residues long. V trimming: 4 bases; J trimming: 0 bases; junction bases outside the gene matches: 8.

The chain has TRBV28 and TRBJ1-3; 8 bases fit TRBD1. V shed 3 bases, J shed 1 base, and the junction held 2 bases outside the gene matches. In germline, CDR1 is MDHEN, CDR2 SYDVKM. This CDR3 comprises 15 residues. The CDR3 loop is CASSFGTGSGNTIYF. CDR3 coding DNA: TGTGCCAGCAGTTTCGGGACAGGATCTGGAAACACCATATATTTT.